Listed here are 24 T cell receptor beta chains from one sample, sequenced in a study of blood T cell repertoires in COVID-19. Generated by immunoSEQ multiplex PCR, the TCRdb table keeps only in-frame clones and is missing some. Of around 260,000 clones in the sample, about 88% are singletons; the top ten hold under 4.5%. The sample comprised peripheral blood. Every receptor here comes from a man aged 55 to 70 who had recovered from COVID-19.

The chain joins TRBV30 to TRBJ1-2; D ambiguous. Trimming removed 2 bases from V and 9 bases from J, with 19 bases in between. Germline CDR1 and CDR2: GTSNPN and SVGIG (reference sequence). The CDR3 is made up of 14 amino acids. CDR3 DNA sequence: TGTGCCTGGAGTAAGTTACCCTCCCAAGCCCGCTACACCTTC. Protein sequence: CAWSKLPSQARYTF.

The rearrangement joins TRBV6-5 to TRBJ2-1; unclear D gene. Trimming pared 2 bases from V and 4 bases from J, leaving 9 bases between. This CDR3 has 14 amino acids. Germline CDR1 reads MNHEY; CDR2 reads SVGAGI. CDR3 region: CASSYREQYNEQFF. The DNA for the CDR3 is TGTGCCAGCAGTTACCGCGAACAGTACAATGAGCAGTTCTTC.

The chain couples TRBV7-2 to TRBJ1-5; D not resolved. Between the trimmed V and J ends, which lost 6 bases and 0 bases, there was a span of 6 bases. This CDR3 comprises 13 residues. Germline V gives CDR1 SGHTA, CDR2 FQGNSA. Here the CDR3 reads CASSLNSNQPQHF. Here the CDR3 DNA reads TGTGCCAGCAGTCTAAATAGCAATCAGCCCCAGCATTTT.

The CDR3 loop is CASSQRTVTYEQYF. CDR3 DNA: TGTGCCAGCAGCCAGAGGACAGTAACCTACGAGCAGTACTTC. The gene calls are TRBV3-1 (or the pseudogene TRBV3-2) and TRBJ2-7; D may be TRBD1 (6 bases). CDR3 size: 14 residues. The V end lost 3 bases, the J end lost 2 bases, and 11 bases lay between the germline ends. From germline, CDR1 is LGHDT and CDR2 YNNKEL (reference sequence).

The J gene is TRBJ1-2, the V gene TRBV5-4; maybe TRBD1 (6 bases). Deletions cut 1 base from V and 1 base from J, with 11 bases between. Germline V gene data show CDR1 as SGHNT and CDR2 as YYREEE (reference sequence). CDR3 length: 15 residues. DNA of the CDR3: TGTGCCAGCAGCTTGCCCGGGGGGCGTAACTATGGCTACACCTTC. This translates into CASSLPGGRNYGYTF.

This clone was recorded once. The rearrangement joins TRBV7-3 to TRBJ1-6, with 7 bases identical to TRBD1. J was trimmed by 5 bases and V by 0 bases; bases with no gene match: 4. Germline CDR1 and CDR2: SGHTA and FQGTGA. CDR3 length equals 16 residues. CDR3 protein: CASSLTGTADNSPLHF. The CDR3 DNA sequence: TGTGCCAGCAGCTTAACCGGGACAGCAGATAATTCACCCCTCCACTTT.

V usage is TRBV5-1 and J usage is TRBJ2-5; 9 nucleotides align to TRBD1. The CDR3 is 13 residues long. From germline, CDR1 is SGHRS and CDR2 YFSETQ. V was pared by 10 bases and J by 3 bases, with 7 bases of the junction left unmatched. As DNA, the CDR3 is TGCGCCTCGGGATGGACAGGGGAAGAGACCCAGTACTTC. Its protein is CASGWTGEETQYF.

This rearrangement joins TRBV5-1 to TRBJ1-1, with D possibly TRBD1 on 5 matching bases. Trimming removed 3 bases at V and 2 bases at J, with 11 bases between. Germline V lookup: CDR1 SGHRS, CDR2 YFSETQ. This CDR3 is 14 amino acids long. This CDR3 reads CASSSRQGNTEAFF. For the CDR3, the DNA is TGCGCCAGCAGCTCTAGGCAGGGTAACACTGAAGCTTTCTTT.

V usage is TRBV6-2 or TRBV6-3 and J usage is TRBJ1-1, with D maybe TRBD1 (6 bases). Germline V gene data show CDR1 as MNHEY and CDR2 as SVGEGT. The V end was cut by 2 bases, the J end by 0 bases, with 13 bases between. The CDR3 contains 16 residues. The CDR3 region is CASSYKHRDLNTEAFF. In DNA, the CDR3 is TGTGCCAGCAGTTACAAGCACAGGGATTTGAACACTGAAGCTTTCTTT.

This clone was counted once. The chain has TRBV28 and TRBJ1-2; no clear D. From germline, CDR1 is MDHEN and CDR2 SYDVKM. This CDR3 has 14 residues. V was clipped by 2 bases and J by 7 bases, with 14 bases between them. CDR3 bases: TGTGCCAGCAGTTTACCAGAGGGCGTCGGTGGCTACACCTTC. Amino acid sequence: CASSLPEGVGGYTF.

The chain carries TRBV5-4 and TRBJ1-6, with TRBD1 matching 7 bases. The germline gives CDR1 SGHNT, CDR2 YYREEE (reference sequence). The CDR3 covers 14 residues. V dropped 4 bases and J dropped 6; count of bases not matched to a gene: 4. The CDR3 DNA sequence: TGTGCCAGCAGCGCCAACAGGGGTAATTCACCCCTCCACTTT. Its protein is CASSANRGNSPLHF. Drawing the rest from reference TRBV5-4 and TRBJ1-6, the complete variable domain is ETGVTQSPTHLIKTRGQQVTLRCSSQSGHNTVSWYQQALGQGPQFIFQYYREEENGRGNFPPRFSGLQFPNYSSELNVNALELDDSALYLCASSANRGNSPLHFGNGTRLTVT.

A single count supports this clone. Other DNA sequences of this sample code for an identical CDR3. J is TRBJ2-7 and V is TRBV12-3 or TRBV12-4; 8 bases are a match to TRBD1. V was pared by 6 bases and J by 2 bases, with 3 bases of the junction left unmatched. This CDR3 region has 13 residues. CDR3: CASRGTGAYEQYF. For the CDR3, the DNA is TGTGCCAGCAGGGGGACAGGTGCCTACGAGCAGTACTTC.

The J gene is TRBJ2-1, the V gene TRBV27, with TRBD2 identical over 9 bases. CDR3 size: 15 residues. CDR1 and CDR2 (germline): MNHEY, SMNVEV (reference sequence). The trim removed 2 bases at V and 8 bases at J, leaving 7 bases unmatched. As DNA, the CDR3 is TGTGCCAGCAGTTTAAGGCGGGGGGGCCACGATGAGCAGTTCTTC. Residues: CASSLRRGGHDEQFF.

The gene calls are TRBV5-4 and TRBJ1-1; 7 bases are a match to TRBD1. V was pared by 2 bases and J by 6 bases, with 4 bases of the junction left unmatched. The germline CDR1 and CDR2 sequences are SGHNT and YYREEE (reference sequence). This CDR3 spans 13 amino acids. The CDR3 spells CASSLIQGAEAFF. The CDR3 coding sequence is TGTGCCAGCAGCTTAATCCAGGGGGCTGAAGCTTTCTTT.

The chain combines TRBV13 with TRBJ2-7; TRBD2 matches at 12 bases. The length of the CDR3 is 17 residues. The V and J ends lost 1 base and 2 bases, in that order; junction bases with no gene match: 6. The germline gives CDR1 PRHDT, CDR2 FYEKMQ (reference sequence). Written as DNA, the CDR3 is TGTGCCAGCAGCTTAGTATCGGCTAGCGGGGGGGCCTACGAGCAGTACTTC. This gives the protein CASSLVSASGGAYEQYF.

The chain uses TRBV7-2 and TRBJ1-4; D remains unclear. The CDR3 has 16 amino acids. The V end was cut by 1 base, the J end by 7 bases, with 16 bases between. Per the germline V gene, CDR1 is SGHTA and CDR2 is FQGNSA. The CDR3 sequence: CASSLGGQRLGEKLFF. In DNA form, the CDR3 reads TGTGCCAGCAGCTTAGGTGGCCAGCGCCTCGGTGAAAAACTGTTTTTT.

This chain connects TRBV4-1 to TRBJ2-7, with 10 bases aligning to TRBD1. Germline CDR1 and CDR2: MGHRA and YSYEKL. V dropped 3 bases and J dropped 6; count of bases not matched to a gene: 8. CDR3 length: 15 amino acids. CDR3 sequence (DNA): TGCGCCAGCAGCCATATCGACAGGGGGCGCGGCGAGCAGTACTTC. This sequence encodes CASSHIDRGRGEQYF.

The genes are TRBV9 and TRBJ2-1; 8 nucleotides line up with TRBD2. With V trimmed by 3 bases and J by 4 bases, 12 bases remained unmatched. The CDR3 covers 17 residues. CDR1 is SGDLS and CDR2 is YYNGEE in the germline V gene. CDR3: CASSETLGGGLYNEQFF. For the CDR3, the DNA is TGTGCCAGCAGCGAGACCCTTGGCGGGGGGCTATACAATGAGCAGTTCTTC.

This rearrangement joins TRBV29-1 to TRBJ2-2; tentative D call: TRBD2 (6 bases). The CDR3 is made up of 15 amino acids. Germline V lookup: CDR1 SQVTM, CDR2 ANQGSEA. Deletions cut 7 bases from V and 0 bases from J, with 15 bases between. CDR3 nucleotide sequence: TGCAGCGCCGGCCGGGACTTGACGAACACCGGGGAGCTGTTTTTT. This encodes CSAGRDLTNTGELFF.

The gene calls are TRBV5-6 and TRBJ2-3, with 9 bases lining up with TRBD1. Germline trimming cut 0 bases from V and 7 bases from J; bases unmatched to any gene: 6. This CDR3 comprises 15 residues. Germline loops: CDR1 SGHDT, CDR2 YYEEEE. CDR3 loop: CASSLEQGAQNTQYF. The CDR3 coding sequence is TGTGCCAGCAGCTTGGAACAGGGGGCCCAGAATACGCAGTATTTT.

This clone was seen a few times. The CDR3 DNA is TGTGCCAGCAGCAAAGGGGCAGCGCAGGGCAGGGACGAGCAGTACTTC. Its translation: CASSKGAAQGRDEQYF. The V and J genes are TRBV21-1 and TRBJ2-7; TRBD1, the table's D call, was not compared with the DNA. TRBV21-1 is reported as a pseudogene. The CDR3 totals 16 residues.

The chain uses TRBV6-5 and TRBJ2-2; 7 bases map to TRBD2. This CDR3 has 15 amino acids. Losses at the gene ends were 7 bases for V and 1 base for J; bases not matched to a gene: 6. Germline values: CDR1 MNHEY, CDR2 SVGAGI. The CDR3 region is CASKPGLMNTGELFF. Written as DNA, the CDR3 is TGTGCCAGCAAGCCGGGACTAATGAACACCGGGGAGCTGTTTTTT.

In nucleotides, the CDR3 is TGTGCCAGCAGCCGGACAGGGGCGCAAGAGACCCAGTACTTC. Translated, it gives CASSRTGAQETQYF. This chain joins TRBV7-3 and TRBJ2-5; 9 bases fit TRBD1. The length of the CDR3 is 14 residues. The junction had 3 bases not matched to a gene; V was cut back by 5 bases and J by 2 bases. Germline V lookup: CDR1 SGHTA, CDR2 FQGTGA.

The CDR3 bases are TGTGCCAGCAGCATCTCCGGGACAGGGAGCGAGCAGTACTTC. As protein: CASSISGTGSEQYF. The genes are TRBV7-2 and TRBJ2-7; 9 nucleotides align to TRBD1. The CDR3 contains 14 residues. Germline V CDR1 and CDR2: SGHTA, FQGNSA. V lost 5 bases to trimming and J lost 6 bases; unmatched junction nucleotides: 8.